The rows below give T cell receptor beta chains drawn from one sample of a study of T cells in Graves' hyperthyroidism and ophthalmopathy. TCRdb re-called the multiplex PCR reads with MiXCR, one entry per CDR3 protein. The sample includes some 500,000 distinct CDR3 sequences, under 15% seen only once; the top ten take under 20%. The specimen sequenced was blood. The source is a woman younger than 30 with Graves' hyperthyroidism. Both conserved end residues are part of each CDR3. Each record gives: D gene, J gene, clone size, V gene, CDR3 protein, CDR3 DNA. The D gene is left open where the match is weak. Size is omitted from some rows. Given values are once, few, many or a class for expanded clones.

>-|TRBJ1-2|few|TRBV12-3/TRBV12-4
CASSFPTGGNYGYTF
TGTGCCAGCAGTTTCCCGACAGGAGGAAACTATGGCTACACCTTC
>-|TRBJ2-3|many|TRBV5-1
CASSLVPRTDTQYF
TGCGCCAGCAGCTTGGTTCCGCGCACAGATACGCAGTATTTT
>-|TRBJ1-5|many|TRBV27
CASSSQPGTQNQPQHF
TGTGCCAGCAGTTCACAACCCGGGACCCAGAATCAGCCCCAGCATTTT
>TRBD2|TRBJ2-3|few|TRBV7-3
CASSLTGTSGIWDTQYF
TGTGCCAGCAGCTTAACGGGGACTAGCGGGATTTGGGATACGCAGTATTTT
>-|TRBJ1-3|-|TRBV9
CASSVGSRFEGNTIYF
TGTGCCAGCAGCGTAGGGTCCAGGTTTGAAGGAAACACCATATATTTT
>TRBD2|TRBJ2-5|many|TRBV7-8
CASSLELAGNEETQYF
TGTGCCAGCAGCTTAGAACTAGCGGGAAATGAAGAGACCCAGTACTTC
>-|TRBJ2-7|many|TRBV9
CASSVALGGSYEQYF
TGTGCCAGCAGCGTAGCTTTGGGCGGCTCCTACGAGCAGTACTTC
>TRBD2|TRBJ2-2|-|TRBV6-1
CAIKSGSWNTGELFF
TGTGCCATCAAAAGCGGGAGTTGGAACACCGGGGAGCTGTTTTTT
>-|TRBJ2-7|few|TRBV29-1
CSVESNKNYEQYF
TGCAGCGTCGAATCTAATAAAAACTACGAGCAGTACTTC
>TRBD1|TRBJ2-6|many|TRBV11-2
CASRQTGSGANVLTF
TGTGCCAGCAGGCAGACAGGGTCTGGGGCCAACGTCCTGACTTTC
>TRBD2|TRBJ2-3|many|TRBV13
CASSFIGSGVTDTQYF
TGTGCCAGCAGCTTCATTGGTAGCGGGGTCACAGATACGCAGTATTTT
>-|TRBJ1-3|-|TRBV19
CASSQMGNTIYF
TGTGCCAGTAGCCAGATGGGAAACACCATATATTTT
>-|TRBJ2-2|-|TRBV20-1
CSARDKGAPGELFF
TGCAGTGCTAGAGATAAAGGAGCACCCGGGGAGCTGTTTTTT
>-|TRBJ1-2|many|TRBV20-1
CSARDGTKGYTF
TGCAGTGCTAGAGATGGGACGAAGGGCTACACCTTC
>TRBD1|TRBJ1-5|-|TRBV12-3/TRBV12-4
CASSPTGTGGVQPQHF
TGTGCCAGCAGCCCAACCGGGACAGGGGGCGTTCAGCCCCAGCATTTT
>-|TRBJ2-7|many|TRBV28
CASSPVAASYEQYF
TGTGCCAGCAGTCCCGTAGCGGCCTCCTACGAGCAGTACTTC
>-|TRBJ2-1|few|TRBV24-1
CATSDFGVPQFF
TGTGCCACCAGTGATTTTGGAGTCCCGCAGTTCTTC
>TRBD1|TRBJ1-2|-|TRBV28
CASRAGTGADYGYTF
TGTGCCAGCAGGGCCGGGACAGGGGCGGACTATGGCTACACCTTC
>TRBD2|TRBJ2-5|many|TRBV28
CASSSTGLAWETQYF
TGTGCCAGCAGTTCAACGGGACTAGCGTGGGAGACCCAGTACTTC
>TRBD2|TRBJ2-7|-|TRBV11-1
CASSFGTSGNYEQYF
TGTGCCAGCAGTTTTGGGACTAGCGGGAACTACGAGCAGTACTTC
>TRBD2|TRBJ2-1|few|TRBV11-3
CASSPPTSGNDEQFF
TGTGCCAGCAGCCCCCCGACTAGCGGGAACGATGAGCAGTTCTTC
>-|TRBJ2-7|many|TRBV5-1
CASMPGRGFYEQYF
TGCGCCAGCATGCCGGGAAGGGGCTTCTACGAGCAGTACTTC
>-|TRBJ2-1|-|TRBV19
CASSIARPAYNEQFF
TGTGCCAGTAGTATAGCGCGACCGGCCTACAATGAGCAGTTCTTC
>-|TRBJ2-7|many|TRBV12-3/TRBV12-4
CASSWEGHHSYEQYF
TGTGCCAGCAGTTGGGAGGGACATCACTCCTACGAGCAGTACTTC
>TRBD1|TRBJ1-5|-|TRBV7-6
CASSIGTGVQPQHF
TGTGCCAGCAGCATCGGGACAGGGGTCCAGCCCCAGCATTTT
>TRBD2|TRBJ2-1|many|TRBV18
CASSPGTSGSSYNEQFF
TGTGCCAGCAGCCCGGGGACTAGCGGTAGCTCCTACAATGAGCAGTTCTTC
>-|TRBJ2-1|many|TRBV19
CASSIDQGFLDNEQFF
TGTGCCAGTAGTATAGATCAAGGGTTCCTCGACAATGAGCAGTTCTTC